This T cell receptor (beta chain) was documented in a study of T cell changes during pregnancy in multiple sclerosis. This clone was recorded once. The CDR3 has 15 residues. CDR1 and CDR2 from the germline V gene are MNHEY and SMNVEV (reference sequence). Deletions cut 5 bases from V and 0 bases from J, with 13 bases between. TCRdb keeps only in-frame clones here, not all; method: immunoSEQ multiplex PCR. The profile covers some 100,000 clones, with almost 95% appearing a single time and about 0.9% taken by the ten largest. J is TRBJ1-1 and V is TRBV27; a weak D match, TRBD1 (6 bases). The source was peripheral blood, collected before pregnancy. The TCR comes from a female donor with multiple sclerosis, enrolled in a pregnancy study. The CDR3: CASSPHGQLNTEAFF. CDR3 sequence (DNA): TGTGCCAGCAGTCCCCACGGACAGCTGAACACTGAAGCTTTCTTT.